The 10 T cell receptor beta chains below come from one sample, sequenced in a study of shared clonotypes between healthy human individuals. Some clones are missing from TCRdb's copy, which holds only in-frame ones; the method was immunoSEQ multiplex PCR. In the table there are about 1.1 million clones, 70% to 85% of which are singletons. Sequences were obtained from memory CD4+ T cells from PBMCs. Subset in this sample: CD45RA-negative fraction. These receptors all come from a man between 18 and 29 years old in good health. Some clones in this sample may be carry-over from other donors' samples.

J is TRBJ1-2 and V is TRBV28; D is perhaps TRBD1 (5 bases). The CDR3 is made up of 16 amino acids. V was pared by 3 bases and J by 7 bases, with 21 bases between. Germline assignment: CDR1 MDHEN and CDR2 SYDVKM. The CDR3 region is CASSLRGTEFLVGYTF. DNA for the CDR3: TGTGCCAGCAGTTTGAGAGGGACGGAGTTTTTGGTTGGCTACACCTTC.

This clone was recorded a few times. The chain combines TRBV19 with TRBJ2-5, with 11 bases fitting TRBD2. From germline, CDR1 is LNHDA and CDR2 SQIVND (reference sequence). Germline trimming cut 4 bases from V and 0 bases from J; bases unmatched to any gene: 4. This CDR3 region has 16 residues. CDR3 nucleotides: TGTGCCAGTAGTACCGGGACTAGCGGAAACCAAGAGACCCAGTACTTC. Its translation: CASSTGTSGNQETQYF.

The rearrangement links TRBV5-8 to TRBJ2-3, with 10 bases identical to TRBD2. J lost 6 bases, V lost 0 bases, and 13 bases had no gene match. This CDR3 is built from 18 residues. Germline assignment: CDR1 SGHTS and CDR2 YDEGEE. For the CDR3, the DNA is TGTGCCAGCAGCTTGGTTCTAGCGGGGGACAAGCGCGCCGATACGCAGTATTTT. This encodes CASSLVLAGDKRADTQYF.

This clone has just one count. DNA for the CDR3: TGTGCCAGCAGCTTACCCCGGAGACTAGCGGGAGGTGAGAATGAGCAGTTCTTC. It yields the protein CASSLPRRLAGGENEQFF. The chain carries TRBV7-9 and TRBJ2-1; TRBD2 agrees at 13 bases. The CDR3 is 18 amino acids. The germline CDR1 and CDR2 sequences are SEHNR and FQNEAQ (reference sequence). V shed 2 bases, J shed 7 bases, and the junction held 11 bases outside the gene matches.

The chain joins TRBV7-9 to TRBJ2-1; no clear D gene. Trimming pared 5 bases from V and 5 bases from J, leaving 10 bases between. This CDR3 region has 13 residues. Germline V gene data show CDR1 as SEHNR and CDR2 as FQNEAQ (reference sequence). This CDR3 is CASSASYDNEQFF. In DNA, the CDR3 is TGTGCCAGCAGCGCCAGTTACGACAATGAGCAGTTCTTC.

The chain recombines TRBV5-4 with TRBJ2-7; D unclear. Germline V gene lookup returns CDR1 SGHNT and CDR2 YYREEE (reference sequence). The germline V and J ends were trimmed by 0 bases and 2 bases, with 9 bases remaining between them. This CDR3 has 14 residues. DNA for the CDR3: TGTGCCAGCAGCTTGGTCGTCGGACCCTACGAGCAGTACTTC. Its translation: CASSLVVGPYEQYF.

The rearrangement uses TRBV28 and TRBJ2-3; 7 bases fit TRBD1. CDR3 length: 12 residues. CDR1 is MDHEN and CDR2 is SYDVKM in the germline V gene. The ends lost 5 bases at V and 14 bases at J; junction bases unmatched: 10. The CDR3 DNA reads TGTGCCAGCAGTCTGGGACAGAGCCACCCGTATTTT. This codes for CASSLGQSHPYF. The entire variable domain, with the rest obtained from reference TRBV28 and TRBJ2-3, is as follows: DVKVTQSSRYLVKRTGEKVFLECVQDMDHENMFWYRQDPGLGLRLIYFSYDVKMKEKGDIPEGYSVSREKKERFSLILESASTNQTSMYLCASSLGQSHPYFGPGTRLTVL.

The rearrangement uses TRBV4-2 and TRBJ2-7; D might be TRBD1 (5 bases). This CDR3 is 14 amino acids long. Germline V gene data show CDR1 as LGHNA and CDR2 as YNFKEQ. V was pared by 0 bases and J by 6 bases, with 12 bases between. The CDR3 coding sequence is TGTGCCAGCAGCCAAGATGGGCAGGGATCCGAGCAGTACTTC. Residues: CASSQDGQGSEQYF.

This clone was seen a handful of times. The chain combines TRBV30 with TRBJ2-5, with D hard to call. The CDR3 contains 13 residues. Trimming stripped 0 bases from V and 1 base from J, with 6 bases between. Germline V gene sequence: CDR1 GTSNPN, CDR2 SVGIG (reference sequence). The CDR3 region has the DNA TGTGCCTGGAGTGTGACTCTCCAAGAGACCCAGTACTTC. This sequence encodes CAWSVTLQETQYF.

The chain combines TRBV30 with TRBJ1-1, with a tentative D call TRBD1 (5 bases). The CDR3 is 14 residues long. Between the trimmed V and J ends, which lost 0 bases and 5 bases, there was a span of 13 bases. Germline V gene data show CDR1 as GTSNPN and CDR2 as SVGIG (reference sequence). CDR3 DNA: TGTGCCTGGAGTGTAGGGGCAGGGACGACTGAAGCTTTCTTT. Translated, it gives CAWSVGAGTTEAFF. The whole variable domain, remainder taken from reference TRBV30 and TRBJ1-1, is SQTIHQWPATLVQPVGSPLSLECTVEGTSNPNLYWYRQAAGRGLQLLFYSVGIGQISSEVPQNLSASRPQDRQFILSSKKLLLSDSGFYLCAWSVGAGTTEAFFGQGTRLTVV.